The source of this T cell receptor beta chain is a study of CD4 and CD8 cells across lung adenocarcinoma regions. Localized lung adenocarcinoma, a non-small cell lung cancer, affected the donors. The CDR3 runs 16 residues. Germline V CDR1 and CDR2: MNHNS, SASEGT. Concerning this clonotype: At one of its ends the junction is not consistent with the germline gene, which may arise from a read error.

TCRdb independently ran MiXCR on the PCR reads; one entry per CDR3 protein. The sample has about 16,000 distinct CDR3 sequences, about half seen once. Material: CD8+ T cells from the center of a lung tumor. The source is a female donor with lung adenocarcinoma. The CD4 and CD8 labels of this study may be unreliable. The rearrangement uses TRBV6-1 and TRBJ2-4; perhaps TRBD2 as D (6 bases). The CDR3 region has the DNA TGTGCCAGCAGCGAAGGGGACTTGATTTCCAAAGACACTCAGTACTTC. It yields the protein CASSEGDLISKDTQYF.